The 30 T cell receptor beta chains listed next were all sequenced from one sample in a study of blood T cell repertoires in COVID-19 (TCRdb year 2020). Libraries were built with the immunoSEQ multiplex PCR assay. The source is immuneACCESS, and TCRdb retained only in-frame sequences with V and J called. Part of the clones is not carried over; for the studies checked, unresolved V genes explain less than half of this, and the remainder is unexplained. Recorded for this sample are 200,000 to 300,000 clones; roughly 86% of them occurred a single time. The ten largest clones take up under 2% of the sample. The sequencing input was peripheral blood. The receptors shown here come from a woman in her sixties or seventies who had recovered from COVID-19.

The chain is built from TRBV12-5 and TRBJ1-3, with D possibly matching TRBD1 (5 bases). Trimming shortened V by 9 bases and J by 2 bases, and 11 bases separated the two germline ends. Per the germline V gene, CDR1 is LGHNT and CDR2 is FRNRAP. There are 13 residues in the CDR3. Here the CDR3 reads CASAAGTGNTIYF. CDR3 bases: TGTGCTAGCGCCGCAGGGACTGGAAACACCATATATTTT.

V gene TRBV28 combines with J gene TRBJ2-5, with D uncertain. CDR3 size: 11 residues. Trimming left V 7 bases short and J 5 bases short, with 8 bases between. Germline CDR1 and CDR2: MDHEN and SYDVKM. CDR3 DNA sequence: TGTGCCAGCAAGTTTCGGGAGACCCAGTACTTC. This codes for CASKFRETQYF. The whole variable domain, filled in from reference TRBV28 and TRBJ2-5, reads DVKVTQSSRYLVKRTGEKVFLECVQDMDHENMFWYRQDPGLGLRLIYFSYDVKMKEKGDIPEGYSVSREKKERFSLILESASTNQTSMYLCASKFRETQYFGPGTRLLVL.

The chain couples TRBV4-2 to TRBJ2-1; TRBD2 matches 10 bases. CDR1 LGHNA and CDR2 YNFKEQ come from the germline V gene. The length of the CDR3 is 18 residues. The V gene end was trimmed by 0 bases and the J gene end by 1 base; junction bases not matched to a gene: 6. The CDR3 spells CASSQDLLAGASYNEQFF. As DNA, the CDR3 is TGTGCCAGCAGCCAAGATCTCCTAGCGGGGGCGTCCTACAATGAGCAGTTCTTC.

The rearrangement links TRBV18 to TRBJ1-3, with 8 bases matching TRBD1. The CDR3 totals 17 residues. The germline gives CDR1 KGHSH, CDR2 LQKENI. After removal of 1 base from V and 0 bases from J, the junction contained 5 bases not matched to a gene. The CDR3 is CASSPQTGGISGNTIYF. DNA for the CDR3: TGTGCCAGCTCACCACAAACAGGGGGGATCTCTGGAAACACCATATATTTT.

CDR3 DNA sequence: TGTGCCAGCAGCCCCGGGACAGGGCTCGGAAAACTGTTTTTT. Protein: CASSPGTGLGKLFF. The chain combines TRBV3-1 (or the pseudogene TRBV3-2) with TRBJ1-4, with TRBD1 matching over 9 bases. The CDR3 consists of 14 residues. Germline-derived CDR1 and CDR2 are LGHDT and YNNKEL (reference sequence). The ends lost 4 bases at V and 10 bases at J; junction bases unmatched: 7.

The chain has TRBV28 and TRBJ2-3; 9 bases are a match to TRBD1. CDR1 is MDHEN, CDR2 SYDVKM, per germline. Trimming at V came to 6 bases and at J to 5 bases, leaving 12 bases not matched to a gene. This CDR3 has 16 residues. The CDR3 sequence: CASSPILRDREDTQYF. The DNA for the CDR3 is TGTGCCAGCAGCCCGATCCTCCGGGACAGGGAAGATACGCAGTATTTT.

This clone was detected only once. V is TRBV24-1 and J is TRBJ1-5; no clear D gene. Per the germline V gene, CDR1 is KGHDR and CDR2 is SFDVKD. Trimming pared 3 bases from V and 6 bases from J, leaving 5 bases between. This CDR3 has 12 amino acids. This CDR3 is CATSDRSQPQHF. The CDR3 DNA is TGTGCCACCAGTGATCGGAGTCAGCCCCAGCATTTT.

Written as DNA, the CDR3 is TGTGCCAGCAGCGCTACAGGGCTACTCCAAGAGACCCAGTACTTC. Residues: CASSATGLLQETQYF. The chain joins TRBV9 to TRBJ2-5, with a tentative D call TRBD1 (6 bases). The CDR3 spans 15 residues. Germline CDR1 and CDR2: SGDLS and YYNGEE. V dropped 3 bases and J dropped 1 base, with 13 bases sitting between them.

This sequence joins TRBV5-1 and TRBJ2-7; D gene uncertain. This CDR3 contains 14 residues. CDR1 and CDR2 (germline): SGHRS, YFSETQ. V gave up 0 bases and J gave up 3 bases, with 10 bases separating them. The CDR3 reads CASSLASFGYEQYF. The DNA for the CDR3 is TGCGCCAGCAGCTTGGCTTCGTTCGGCTACGAGCAGTACTTC.

This clone was observed once. This rearrangement joins TRBV7-3 to TRBJ1-2, with 12 nucleotides matching TRBD1. CDR3 length: 14 residues. V was clipped by 4 bases and J by 8 bases; unmatched bases: 5. Looked up from germline, CDR1 is SGHTA and CDR2 is FQGTGA. The CDR3 spells CASSWGTGGEGYTF. The CDR3 DNA follows: TGTGCCAGCAGCTGGGGGACAGGGGGCGAGGGCTACACCTTC.

This clone was counted once. The chain recombines TRBV28 with TRBJ1-3; D perhaps matches TRBD1 (5 bases). The V gene's germline CDR1 is MDHEN and CDR2 SYDVKM. V lost 8 bases, J lost 7 bases, and 15 bases lay in between. CDR3 size: 13 residues. CDR3 nucleotide sequence: TGTGCCAGCCACCAGGGCCAAGGGAACACCATATATTTT. It translates to CASHQGQGNTIYF.

The chain joins TRBV9 to TRBJ2-2; TRBD2 is a possible D gene (6 bases). V lost 0 bases, J lost 0 bases, and 12 bases lay in between. The CDR3 is made up of 17 amino acids. Looked up from germline, CDR1 is SGDLS and CDR2 is YYNGEE. CDR3 loop: CASSVERRAANTGELFF. DNA of the CDR3: TGTGCCAGCAGCGTAGAGAGGAGGGCGGCGAACACCGGGGAGCTGTTTTTT.

The sample holds one count of this clone. The V and J genes are TRBV7-8 and TRBJ1-2; 7 bases are a match to TRBD1. Germline values: CDR1 SGHVS, CDR2 FQNEAQ. This CDR3 has 14 amino acids. With V trimmed by 2 bases and J by 4 bases, 4 bases remained unmatched. The CDR3 DNA follows: TGTGCCAGCAGCTTACGGGACAGAATCTATGGCTACACCTTC. Translation gives CASSLRDRIYGYTF.

The gene calls are TRBV7-2 and TRBJ1-5, with D tentatively TRBD1 (6 bases). CDR3 length: 13 residues. The V gene lost 4 bases and the J gene lost 4 bases, with 8 bases spanning the gap. Germline CDR1 and CDR2: SGHTA and FQGNSA. The DNA of the CDR3 is TGTGCCAGCAGCTCCACAGGGAATCAGCCCCAGCATTTT. Translation: CASSSTGNQPQHF.

The chain couples TRBV28 to TRBJ1-2; no firm D call. Germline loops: CDR1 MDHEN, CDR2 SYDVKM. This CDR3 region has 15 residues. Between the trimmed V and J ends, which lost 5 bases and 2 bases, there was a span of 15 bases. The CDR3 nucleotides read TGTGCCAGCAGTACCCGAGGGTGGCAGAACTATGGCTACACCTTC. This translates into CASSTRGWQNYGYTF.

The rearrangement joins TRBV4-1 to TRBJ2-7, with 10 bases identical to TRBD2. CDR3 length equals 14 residues. Germline V CDR1 and CDR2: MGHRA, YSYEKL. V lost 4 bases to trimming and J lost 3 bases; unmatched junction nucleotides: 3. The CDR3 reads CASSRGLADYEQYF. The DNA of the CDR3 is TGCGCCAGCAGCCGCGGACTAGCGGACTACGAGCAGTACTTC.

The rearrangement joins TRBV4-2 to TRBJ1-5; D perhaps matches TRBD1 (5 bases). Germline V gene lookup returns CDR1 LGHNA and CDR2 YNFKEQ. V shed 4 bases and J shed 3 bases, with 10 bases lying between them. The CDR3 length is 14 residues. CDR3 amino acids: CASSPDGHNQPQHF. The CDR3 nucleotides are TGTGCCAGCAGCCCCGACGGACACAATCAGCCCCAGCATTTT.

The chain links TRBV4-3 to TRBJ2-6, with 7 bases identical to TRBD1. Trimming at V came to 4 bases and at J to 1 base, leaving 10 bases not matched to a gene. CDR1 is LGHNA and CDR2 is YSLEER in the germline V gene. This CDR3 has 18 residues. The CDR3 DNA reads TGCGCCAGCAGCCGAGCCGTGGGACAGCAATCTGGGGCCAACGTCCTGACTTTC. The encoded protein is CASSRAVGQQSGANVLTF.

The rearrangement uses TRBV6-5 and TRBJ2-3; TRBD2 matches 9 bases. This CDR3 region has 14 residues. V shed 7 bases and J 2 bases; nucleotides not matched to a gene: 4. CDR1 MNHEY and CDR2 SVGAGI come from the germline V gene. The CDR3: CASTPGLATDTQYF. The CDR3 coding sequence is TGTGCCAGCACCCCGGGACTAGCCACAGATACGCAGTATTTT.

This sequence joins TRBV28 and TRBJ1-2, with 7 bases that match TRBD1. CDR3 length equals 14 residues. With V trimmed by 4 bases and J by 5 bases, 7 bases remained unmatched. Per germline, CDR1 MDHEN and CDR2 SYDVKM. The chain's CDR3 is CASSSTRGRYGYTF. The CDR3 DNA is TGTGCCAGCAGTTCGACCAGGGGGAGGTATGGCTACACCTTC.

About this clone: An end of the junction does not agree with germline; a read error may underlie this. The V and J genes are TRBV7-7 and TRBJ1-1; tentative D call: TRBD1 (5 bases). The length of the CDR3 is 13 residues. The V gene's germline CDR1 is SSHAT and CDR2 FNYEAQ (reference sequence). The CDR3 nucleotides read TGTGCTAGCAGCCTGGGCTTGGGGCGTGAAGCTTTCTTT. This codes for CASSLGLGREAFF.

The chain recombines TRBV9 with TRBJ2-1, with D possibly being TRBD2 (6 bases). The V gene's germline CDR1 is SGDLS and CDR2 YYNGEE. V was pared by 0 bases and J by 0 bases, with 7 bases between. The CDR3 contains 15 residues. CDR3 DNA: TGTGCCAGCAGCGTAGGCGGGGACTCCTACAATGAGCAGTTCTTC. Translation gives CASSVGGDSYNEQFF.

The V call is TRBV12-3 or TRBV12-4, the J call TRBJ2-1; 7 bases agree with TRBD2. This CDR3 is built from 13 residues. The junction had 3 bases not matched to a gene; V was cut back by 2 bases and J by 8 bases. CDR3 DNA: TGTGCCAGCAGTTTAATTAGCGGGTATGAGCAGTTCTTC. As protein: CASSLISGYEQFF.

This sequence joins TRBV10-3 and TRBJ1-5, with 8 bases matching TRBD1. Germline loops: CDR1 ENHRY, CDR2 SYGVKD. CDR3 length: 13 residues. V was clipped by 5 bases and J by 6 bases; unmatched bases: 3. DNA of the CDR3: TGTGCCATCAGTTCAGGGGGCGGTCAGCCCCAGCATTTT. Amino acid sequence: CAISSGGGQPQHF.

The chain couples TRBV19 to TRBJ1-5, with a weak D call TRBD1 (6 bases). The V and J ends lost 2 bases and 1 base respectively, with 12 bases between them. The germline gives CDR1 LNHDA, CDR2 SQIVND (reference sequence). This CDR3 comprises 16 residues. The CDR3 is CASSISGRGSNQPQHF. Written as DNA, the CDR3 is TGTGCCAGTAGTATATCGGGTAGGGGGAGCAATCAGCCCCAGCATTTT.

The DNA of the CDR3 is TGCGCCAGCAGCCAGGGGGCGTTTGGGACAGATACGCAGTATTTT. It translates to CASSQGAFGTDTQYF. This chain links TRBV4-1 with TRBJ2-3, with D perhaps TRBD1 (6 bases). Germline CDR1 MGHRA, CDR2 YSYEKL. This CDR3 is built from 15 residues. With 3 bases removed from V and 3 bases from J, the gap between germline ends came to 13 bases.

J is TRBJ2-7 and V is TRBV3-1 (or the pseudogene TRBV3-2); D is unresolved. V shed 2 bases and J shed 0 bases, with 11 bases lying between them. CDR3 size: 15 residues. Germline values: CDR1 LGHDT, CDR2 YNNKEL (reference sequence). For the CDR3, the DNA is TGTGCCAGCAGCCAACGGCAGGTCCTCTCCTACGAGCAGTACTTC. It codes for CASSQRQVLSYEQYF.

The chain carries TRBV10-3 and TRBJ2-6, with a possible D match to TRBD2 (6 bases). This CDR3 has 18 amino acids. V was shortened by 7 bases and J by 0 bases, with 19 bases between the two germline ends. Germline CDR1 reads ENHRY; CDR2 reads SYGVKD. The CDR3 spells CAITGKLQGGSGANVLTF. The CDR3 nucleotides read TGTGCCATCACAGGAAAGTTGCAGGGAGGCTCTGGGGCCAACGTCCTGACTTTC.

The chain uses TRBV28 and TRBJ2-3; 9 positions agree with TRBD2. This CDR3 spans 16 amino acids. The junction had 11 bases not matched to a gene; V was cut back by 8 bases and J by 2 bases. The germline V gene encodes CDR1 MDHEN and CDR2 SYDVKM. The CDR3 nucleotides read TGTGCCAGCTCAAGGCGGGGGGGACCAGTCACAGATACGCAGTATTTT. Translating gives CASSRRGGPVTDTQYF.

The chain has TRBV28 and TRBJ1-1; D unresolved. In germline, CDR1 is MDHEN, CDR2 SYDVKM. This CDR3 has 12 amino acids. Trimming shortened V by 2 bases and J by 6 bases, and 7 bases separated the two germline ends. CDR3 sequence: CASSLTRAEAFF. For the CDR3, the DNA is TGTGCCAGCAGTTTAACTCGGGCTGAAGCTTTCTTT.